Listed here are 18 T cell receptor beta chains from one sample, sequenced in a study of blood T cell repertoires in COVID-19. The assay was immunoSEQ multiplex PCR, and TCRdb's table has in-frame clones only and misses some. The sample lists about 320,000 clones, roughly 85% seen once, with 1.5% to 2% in the top ten. The sequenced sample was PBMCs or T cells enriched from blood (not recorded which). Receptors were obtained from a woman in her 30s who had been exposed to COVID-19.

The chain recombines TRBV28 with TRBJ1-6, with D perhaps TRBD1 (5 bases). This CDR3 is 19 amino acids long. From germline, CDR1 is MDHEN and CDR2 SYDVKM. Trimming pared 2 bases from V and 0 bases from J, leaving 17 bases between. CDR3 bases: TGTGCCAGCAGTTTACCCCGCGGGGCCGCGAGCTCCTATAATTCACCCCTCCACTTT. Encoded protein: CASSLPRGAASSYNSPLHF.

The rearrangement uses TRBV11-2 and TRBJ2-1; D remains ambiguous. Germline values: CDR1 SGHAT, CDR2 FQNNGV. V dropped 1 base and J dropped 6 bases, with 7 bases sitting between them. The CDR3 runs to 13 residues. CDR3 protein: CASSLVSVNEQFF. Written as DNA, the CDR3 is TGTGCCAGCAGCTTAGTTTCGGTCAATGAGCAGTTCTTC.

This rearrangement joins TRBV18 to TRBJ1-2, with 11 bases aligning to TRBD1. The junction had 6 bases not matched to a gene; V was cut back by 3 bases and J by 0 bases. CDR1 is KGHSH and CDR2 is LQKENI in the germline V gene. This CDR3 is built from 17 residues. In nucleotides, the CDR3 is TGTGCCAGCTCACCCTCCGGGACAGGGGGGACTAACTATGGCTACACCTTC. Translating it yields CASSPSGTGGTNYGYTF.

This chain links TRBV4-3 with TRBJ2-2; 10 bases match TRBD2. Germline V gene lookup returns CDR1 LGHNA and CDR2 YSLEER. J lost 3 bases, V lost 4 bases, and 8 bases had no gene match. The CDR3 runs 17 residues. CDR3 nucleotide sequence: TGCGCCAGCAGCCCCAAGGGTAGCGGGGGGCACACCGGGGAGCTGTTTTTT. Protein product: CASSPKGSGGHTGELFF.

V is TRBV19 and J is TRBJ2-1, with 10 bases matching TRBD2. J was trimmed by 4 bases and V by 4 bases; bases with no gene match: 4. Germline lookup yields CDR1 LNHDA and CDR2 SQIVND (reference sequence). This CDR3 region has 15 residues. The CDR3 here is CASSTTSGVYNEQFF. CDR3 bases: TGTGCCAGTAGTACTACTAGCGGGGTATACAATGAGCAGTTCTTC.

The gene calls are TRBV10-3 and TRBJ2-7; 10 bases fit TRBD2. The CDR3 loop spans 14 amino acids. V lost 10 bases to trimming and J lost 6 bases; unmatched junction nucleotides: 12. Germline V gene data show CDR1 as ENHRY and CDR2 as SYGVKD. In nucleotides, the CDR3 is TGTGCCACAAAACTCGGACTAGCGGCTCCCGAGCAGTACTTC. It is translated as CATKLGLAAPEQYF.

This clone appeared a single time. The gene calls are TRBV7-2 and TRBJ1-1; D is ambiguous. V gave up 5 bases and J gave up 1 base, with 11 bases separating them. CDR3 length equals 14 residues. Germline CDR1 is SGHTA and CDR2 is FQGNSA. Written as DNA, the CDR3 is TGTGCCAGCAGCCAGGTCTTAGGGAACACTGAAGCTTTCTTT. It encodes CASSQVLGNTEAFF.

This clone has more than one count but fewer than ten. This rearrangement joins TRBV30 to TRBJ1-1; TRBD1 agrees at 8 bases. Per germline, CDR1 GTSNPN and CDR2 SVGIG (reference sequence). This CDR3 comprises 14 residues. The V segment lost 4 bases and the J segment 7 bases; nucleotides outside the gene matches: 11. CDR3 residues: CAWTEWTGRSEAFF. CDR3 DNA sequence: TGTGCCTGGACCGAGTGGACAGGGCGGAGTGAAGCTTTCTTT.

As for this clone: This same CDR3 is encoded by further DNA sequences in the sample. The CDR3 region is CASSVATGELFF. The CDR3 DNA reads as TGTGCCAGCAGCGTAGCTACCGGGGAGCTGTTTTTT. V gene TRBV9 combines with J gene TRBJ2-2; D is ambiguous. The CDR3 totals 12 residues. The V gene's germline CDR1 is SGDLS and CDR2 YYNGEE. The V and J ends lost 0 bases and 5 bases respectively, with 2 bases between them.

This clone has only one observation. This chain joins TRBV10-2 and TRBJ1-2; D gene unclear. Germline CDR1 is WSHSY and CDR2 is SAAADI. The CDR3 spans 13 residues. Trimming took off 7 bases at V and 2 bases at J, with 11 bases between the two ends. The CDR3 sequence is CASTVGHNYGYTF. CDR3 bases: TGCGCCAGCACGGTTGGGCACAACTATGGCTACACCTTC.

This clone was detected ten times or more. The chain links TRBV9 to TRBJ1-6; D is unresolved. CDR3 length equals 16 residues. Germline loops: CDR1 SGDLS, CDR2 YYNGEE. Between the trimmed V and J ends, which lost 2 bases and 5 bases, there was a span of 14 bases. Written as DNA, the CDR3 is TGTGCCAGCAGCGTGAGGGCGGACCAAGATAATTCACCCCTCCACTTT. Translation gives CASSVRADQDNSPLHF.

This sequence joins TRBV5-6 and TRBJ1-2; 9 positions match TRBD1. Germline values: CDR1 SGHDT, CDR2 YYEEEE. V was pared by 1 base and J by 4 bases, with 8 bases of the junction left unmatched. The CDR3 extends over 16 amino acids. CDR3 in amino acids: CASSLTGTGLGYGYTF. For the CDR3, the DNA is TGTGCCAGCAGCTTGACCGGGACAGGGCTGGGCTATGGCTACACCTTC.

The chain uses TRBV5-4 and TRBJ2-1, with D possibly matching TRBD1 (6 bases). Germline V lookup: CDR1 SGHNT, CDR2 YYREEE (reference sequence). The CDR3 spans 15 residues. Trimming took 0 bases from V and 3 from J, leaving 10 bases between them. CDR3 region: CASSLGTVGYNEQFF. The CDR3 coding sequence is TGTGCCAGCAGCTTGGGGACAGTTGGCTACAATGAGCAGTTCTTC.

This clone was seen a single time. The J gene is TRBJ1-3, the V gene TRBV18; a possible D gene is TRBD1 (6 bases). CDR1 and CDR2 (germline): KGHSH, LQKENI. CDR3 length: 15 residues. Trimming left V 6 bases short and J 1 base short, with 13 bases between. The CDR3 bases are TGTGCCAGCTCCCGCCAGGGGTCTTCTGGAAACACCATATATTTT. This encodes CASSRQGSSGNTIYF.

The chain joins TRBV7-9 to TRBJ1-5; D not certain. CDR1 and CDR2 from the germline V gene are SEHNR and FQNEAQ (reference sequence). This CDR3 comprises 13 residues. The V end lost 3 bases, the J end lost 0 bases, and 3 bases lay between the germline ends. Here the CDR3 reads CASSFNSNQPQHF. Here the CDR3 DNA reads TGTGCCAGCAGCTTTAATAGCAATCAGCCCCAGCATTTT.

This chain uses TRBV5-8 with TRBJ2-3; TRBD1 is a possible D gene (5 bases). CDR3 length equals 16 residues. Germline assignment: CDR1 SGHTS and CDR2 YDEGEE. V gave up 2 bases and J gave up 4 bases, with 17 bases separating them. CDR3 nucleotide sequence: TGTGCCAGCAGCTTAGGGGTAGCTGATATGGCAGATACGCAGTATTTT. The encoded protein is CASSLGVADMADTQYF.

The rearrangement joins TRBV20-1 to TRBJ2-5; D perhaps matches TRBD2 (5 bases). V was shortened by 2 bases and J by 5 bases, with 6 bases between the two germline ends. Germline CDR1 reads DFQATT; CDR2 reads SNEGSKA (reference sequence). The CDR3 contains 11 residues. CDR3 sequence reads: CSARTRETQYF. CDR3 bases: TGCAGTGCTAGAACTAGGGAGACCCAGTACTTC.

The rearrangement uses TRBV4-2 and TRBJ1-5, with 7 bases lining up with TRBD1. V trimming: 2 bases; J trimming: 8 bases; junction bases outside the gene matches: 6. Looked up from germline, CDR1 is LGHNA and CDR2 is YNFKEQ. CDR3 length: 14 amino acids. The CDR3 protein is CASSQPGGRKPQHF. CDR3 bases: TGTGCCAGCAGCCAACCAGGGGGTAGGAAGCCCCAGCATTTT.